The 15 T cell receptor beta chains listed next were all sequenced from one sample in a study of beta chain features in type 1 diabetes. What was sequenced were expressed TCRB transcripts, since all of the isolated RNA had been reverse transcribed. Profiling relied on immunoSEQ multiplex PCR, and the TCRdb table lists in-frame clones only, not all of them. The sample includes hundreds of thousands of clones, over 12% of them seen just once. Their specific antigens are unknown. Study-wide findings and caveats: Across all four CD4+ subsets, people with type 1 diabetes showed modestly shorter TCRB CDR3s.

Sequencing input: naive CD4+ T cells from blood. These receptors were taken from a man aged 18 to 35 with type 1 diabetes.

This clone has just a few counts. Its ends do not fully match the called genes, so a read error is possible. This chain joins TRBV7-7 and TRBJ2-1, with 10 bases fitting TRBD2. The length of the CDR3 is 15 residues. CDR1 is SSHAT and CDR2 is FNYEAQ in the germline V gene (reference sequence). The CDR3 region is CASSLALAGGDEQFF. Written as DNA, the CDR3 is TGTGCTAGCAGCTTAGCGTTAGCGGGGGGAGATGAGCAGTTCTTC. Full variable domain (outside the CDR3, taken from reference TRBV7-7 and TRBJ2-1): GAGVSQSPRYKVTKRGQDVTLRCDPISSHATLYWYQQALGQGPEFLTYFNYEAQPDKSGLPSDRFSAERPEGSISTLTIQRTEQRDSAMYRCASSLALAGGDEQFFGPGTRLTVL.

The rearrangement uses TRBV2 and TRBJ2-7; weak D call: TRBD2 (5 bases). Trimming shortened V by 1 base and J by 7 bases, and 11 bases separated the two germline ends. Germline V gene data show CDR1 as SNHLY and CDR2 as FYNNEI. There are 13 residues in the CDR3. The DNA for the CDR3 is TGTGCCAGCAGTGAAGAAACCGGGGAAGAGCAGTACTTC. Protein product: CASSEETGEEQYF.

This CDR3 reads CASSTRQLNTEAFF. The DNA of the CDR3 is TGTGCCAGCAGCACTAGACAGTTGAACACTGAAGCTTTCTTT. V usage is TRBV7-3 and J usage is TRBJ1-1; weak D call: TRBD1 (5 bases). Germline V gene sequence: CDR1 SGHTA, CDR2 FQGTGA. With 5 bases removed from V and 0 bases from J, the gap between germline ends came to 10 bases. The CDR3 spans 14 residues. Using reference TRBV7-3 and TRBJ1-1 for the parts outside the CDR3, the full variable domain is GAGVSQTPSNKVTEKGKYVELRCDPISGHTALYWYRQSLGQGPEFLIYFQGTGAADDSGLPNDRFFAVRPEGSVSTLKIQRTERGDSAVYLCASSTRQLNTEAFFGQGTRLTVV.

This clone was picked up a small number of times. The chain links TRBV7-9 to TRBJ1-3; D gene uncertain. Trimming took off 3 bases at V and 0 bases at J, with 9 bases between the two ends. This CDR3 comprises 15 residues. CDR1 is SEHNR, CDR2 FQNEAQ, per germline (reference sequence). The CDR3 sequence is CASSFGPSSGNTIYF. Written as DNA, the CDR3 is TGTGCCAGCAGCTTCGGGCCTTCCTCTGGAAACACCATATATTTT.

In this sample, this clone turned up a few times. The rearrangement joins TRBV4-3 to TRBJ2-5; no definite D call. Germline values: CDR1 LGHNA, CDR2 YSLEER. The CDR3 length is 10 residues. Trimming shortened V by 2 bases and J by 10 bases, and 5 bases separated the two germline ends. The CDR3 DNA follows: TGCGCCAGCAGCCAACAGGACCAGTACTTC. This encodes CASSQQDQYF.

The chain joins TRBV30 to TRBJ2-1; 9 nucleotides align to TRBD2. Germline values: CDR1 GTSNPN, CDR2 SVGIG (reference sequence). Trimming cost V 2 bases and J 5 bases; bases outside gene matches: 13. The CDR3 contains 17 residues. The DNA of the CDR3 is TGTGCCTGGAGTACCCCCCGGAAGCGGGGGGCTCACAATGAGCAGTTCTTC. Protein sequence: CAWSTPRKRGAHNEQFF.

This clone has just a few counts. The V gene is TRBV13, the J gene TRBJ2-3; D remains unclear. Per germline, CDR1 PRHDT and CDR2 FYEKMQ (reference sequence). CDR3 length: 14 amino acids. The ends were cut back, 1 base at V and 0 bases at J, with 5 bases in the middle. CDR3 in DNA: TGTGCCAGCAGCTTAGTCGTCAGCACAGATACGCAGTATTTT. Protein sequence: CASSLVVSTDTQYF.

The genes are TRBV30 and TRBJ1-2; D call uncertain. V dropped 7 bases and J dropped 1 base, with 13 bases sitting between them. CDR1 is GTSNPN and CDR2 is SVGIG in the germline V gene (reference sequence). There are 13 residues in the CDR3. The CDR3 region has the DNA TGTGCCTATACGGACGGGAATAACTATGGCTACACCTTC. Its protein product is CAYTDGNNYGYTF.

This chain links TRBV5-1 with TRBJ2-7, with D possibly called TRBD1 or TRBD2 (5 bases each). Germline V gene sequence: CDR1 SGHRS, CDR2 YFSETQ. The CDR3 covers 13 residues. V was cut by 7 bases and J by 1 base, with 12 bases left in between. The CDR3, as DNA: TGCGCCAGCGGGACGGAGGATTCCTACGAGCAGTACTTC. Its translation is CASGTEDSYEQYF.

This clone was observed a few times. This chain links TRBV30 with TRBJ2-2; TRBD1 matches at 10 bases. The CDR3 runs to 16 residues. Germline V gene lookup returns CDR1 GTSNPN and CDR2 SVGIG (reference sequence). V gave up 0 bases and J gave up 4 bases; unmatched junction bases: 5. The CDR3 loop reads CAWSVPRTGGTGELFF. The CDR3 DNA reads TGTGCCTGGAGTGTACCTAGGACAGGGGGCACCGGGGAGCTGTTTTTT. The full variable domain, completed using reference TRBV30 and TRBJ2-2, is SQTIHQWPATLVQPVGSPLSLECTVEGTSNPNLYWYRQAAGRGLQLLFYSVGIGQISSEVPQNLSASRPQDRQFILSSKKLLLSDSGFYLCAWSVPRTGGTGELFFGEGSRLTVL.

The chain links TRBV28 to TRBJ2-7; D is perhaps TRBD1 (6 bases). The CDR3 is made up of 13 amino acids. Trimming left V 3 bases short and J 10 bases short, with 16 bases between. The V gene's germline CDR1 is MDHEN and CDR2 SYDVKM. The chain's CDR3 is CASSFLGADGQYF. The CDR3 DNA sequence: TGTGCCAGCAGTTTCTTGGGGGCTGACGGTCAGTACTTC.

V and J are TRBV15 and TRBJ2-7; D might be TRBD1 (6 bases). Trimming stripped 5 bases from V and 0 bases from J, with 14 bases between. This CDR3 region has 15 residues. Germline V gene lookup returns CDR1 LNHNV and CDR2 YYDKDF (reference sequence). Here the CDR3 DNA reads TGTGCCACCAGCGAAGGACAGACGAGCTCCTACGAGCAGTACTTC. It encodes CATSEGQTSSYEQYF.

CDR3: CSVEKGSSYNEQFF. The CDR3 DNA reads TGCAGCGTTGAAAAGGGGAGCTCCTACAATGAGCAGTTCTTC. This rearrangement joins TRBV29-1 to TRBJ2-1; D could derive from TRBD1 or TRBD2 (5 bases each). The CDR3 runs 14 residues. CDR1 and CDR2 from the germline V gene are SQVTM and ANQGSEA. The V and J ends lost 2 bases and 0 bases respectively, with 8 bases between them.

This clone has just a few counts. The sample holds other DNA sequences that translate to the same CDR3. This chain connects TRBV2 to TRBJ2-5; tentatively, D is TRBD1 (6 bases). This CDR3 is built from 13 residues. V was cut by 4 bases and J by 3 bases, with 9 bases left in between. Germline V gives CDR1 SNHLY, CDR2 FYNNEI. The CDR3 DNA reads as TGTGCCAGCAGTGGTACAGGGAAAGAGACCCAGTACTTC. Amino acids: CASSGTGKETQYF. The full variable domain, with the rest looked up from reference TRBV2 and TRBJ2-5, is EPEVTQTPSHQVTQMGQEVILRCVPISNHLYFYWYRQILGQKVEFLVSFYNNEISEKSEIFDDQFSVERPDGSNFTLKIRSTKLEDSAMYFCASSGTGKETQYFGPGTRLLVL.

Concerning this clone itself: Other DNA variants within this sample encode the same CDR3. V usage is TRBV18 and J usage is TRBJ2-5; D ambiguous. Germline V gives CDR1 KGHSH, CDR2 LQKENI. Trimming took off 0 bases at V and 5 bases at J, with 7 bases between the two ends. This CDR3 spans 13 amino acids. The CDR3 coding sequence is TGTGCCAGCTCACCACCGGTCAGGGAGACCCAGTACTTC. Its translation: CASSPPVRETQYF. Looking up the rest from reference TRBV18 and TRBJ2-5 gives the full variable domain: NAGVMQNPRHLVRRRGQEARLRCSPMKGHSHVYWYRQLPEEGLKFMVYLQKENIIDESGMPKERFSAEFPKEGPSILRIQQVVRGDSAAYFCASSPPVRETQYFGPGTRLLVL.